This T cell receptor (beta chain) was captured in a study of blood T cell repertoires in COVID-19. V was cut by 3 bases and J by 6 bases, with 16 bases left in between. This CDR3 region has 16 residues. The germline V gene encodes CDR1 KGHDR and CDR2 SFDVKD. Generated by immunoSEQ multiplex PCR, the TCRdb table keeps only in-frame clones and is missing some. Of under 500,000 clones in the sample, around 89% are singletons; the top ten hold 0.95% to 1.2%. Material: PBMCs or T cells enriched from blood (not recorded which). The receptor was isolated from a man aged 30 to 45 who had recovered from COVID-19. This chain connects TRBV24-1 to TRBJ1-4, with D perhaps TRBD1 (6 bases). CDR3 DNA: TGTGCCACCAGTGATCCCAGGGGAAGAGGGGATGAAAAACTGTTTTTT. Translating it yields CATSDPRGRGDEKLFF.